This TCR beta chain was sequenced during a study of cytotoxic CD8 clonotypes in ibrutinib-treated CLL. Germline V gene lookup returns CDR1 SGHRS and CDR2 YFSETQ. The V end lost 0 bases, the J end lost 0 bases, and 7 bases lay between the germline ends. The CDR3 length is 14 residues. On this clone: Other nucleotide sequences in the sample specify the same CDR3.

The assay was immunoSEQ multiplex PCR, and TCRdb's table has in-frame clones only and misses some. The table lists approximately 340,000 clones, about 64% of them singletons. The specimen comprised PBMCs, sampled after 36 months of ibrutinib treatment. The chain combines TRBV5-1 with TRBJ2-7, with D unclear. The source is a human donor with chronic lymphocytic leukemia. CDR3 in DNA: TGCGCCAGCAGCTTGGTTGGATCCTCCTACGAGCAGTACTTC. This gives the protein CASSLVGSSYEQYF.